The T cell receptor beta chain under discussion was sequenced for a study of blood T cell repertoires in COVID-19. Overall study context: Two negative PCRs, clearance, or symptom resolution characterized the recovered Cohort 3 donors.

Germline V gives CDR1 LGHNA, CDR2 YNFKEQ. This CDR3 region has 17 residues. The V end lost 4 bases, the J end lost 1 base, and 14 bases lay between the germline ends. Clones were sequenced by immunoSEQ multiplex PCR, and TCRdb holds only the in-frame ones, with some missing. The data contain about 170,000 clones, around three quarters of them singletons. Participants were aged roughly 18 to 95 years, lived in about two dozen US areas, and enrolled virtually. Clinical history reported by participants formed the basis on which cohorts were assigned. The chain links TRBV4-2 to TRBJ2-6; D perhaps matches TRBD1 (6 bases). The clonotype originates from a woman between 65 and 79 years old in a cohort exposed to, infected with or recovered from COVID-19 (not recorded which). Source material: PBMCs or T cells enriched from blood (not recorded which). Written as DNA, the CDR3 is TGTGCCAGCAGCCCGGACAGCTTTAATTCTGGGGCCAACGTCCTGACTTTC. Protein: CASSPDSFNSGANVLTF.